This T cell receptor (beta chain) derives from a study of blood T cell repertoires in COVID-19. Self-reported history from a screening survey and questionnaire set each donor's cohort. Method: immunoSEQ multiplex PCR; TCRdb's copy keeps in-frame clones and lacks some. The sample consists of 400,000 to 500,000 clones, 88% of them appearing once. The CDR3 extends over 14 amino acids. Germline V lookup: CDR1 SGDLS, CDR2 YYNGEE. Trimming left V 5 bases short and J 4 bases short, with 15 bases between. The chain couples TRBV9 to TRBJ1-1; no clear D gene. This receptor was taken from a young woman who had been exposed to COVID-19. Sequencing used PBMCs or T cells enriched from blood (not recorded which). The CDR3, as DNA: TGTGCCAGCAGGGCCCTCCCGGGAAGCACTGAAGCTTTCTTT. Protein: CASRALPGSTEAFF. Full variable domain (outside the CDR3, taken from reference TRBV9 and TRBJ1-1): DSGVTQTPKHLITATGQRVTLRCSPRSGDLSVYWYQQSLDQGLQFLIQYYNGEERAKGNILERFSAQQFPDLHSELNLSSLELGDSALYFCASRALPGSTEAFFGQGTRLTVV.